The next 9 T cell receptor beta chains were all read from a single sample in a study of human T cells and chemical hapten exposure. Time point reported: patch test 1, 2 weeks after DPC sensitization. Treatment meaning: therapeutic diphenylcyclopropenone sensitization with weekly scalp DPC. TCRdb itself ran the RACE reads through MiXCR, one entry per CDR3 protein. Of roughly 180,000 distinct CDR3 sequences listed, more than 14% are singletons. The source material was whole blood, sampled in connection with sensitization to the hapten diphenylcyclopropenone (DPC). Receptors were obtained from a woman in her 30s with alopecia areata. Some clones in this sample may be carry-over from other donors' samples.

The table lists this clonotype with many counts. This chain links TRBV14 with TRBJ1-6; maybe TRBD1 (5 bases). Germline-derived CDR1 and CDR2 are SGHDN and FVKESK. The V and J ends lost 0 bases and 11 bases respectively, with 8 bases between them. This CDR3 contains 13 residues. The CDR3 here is CASSQDRVTPLHF. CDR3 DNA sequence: TGTGCCAGCAGCCAAGACAGGGTGACACCCCTCCACTTT.

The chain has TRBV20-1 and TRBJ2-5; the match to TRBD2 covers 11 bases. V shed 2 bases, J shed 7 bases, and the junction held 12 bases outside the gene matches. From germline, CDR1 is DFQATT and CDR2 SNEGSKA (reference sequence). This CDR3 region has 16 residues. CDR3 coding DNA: TGCAGTGCTAGACTAGCGGGAGGTCGCCTGGTGGGGACCCAGTACTTC. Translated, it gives CSARLAGGRLVGTQYF.

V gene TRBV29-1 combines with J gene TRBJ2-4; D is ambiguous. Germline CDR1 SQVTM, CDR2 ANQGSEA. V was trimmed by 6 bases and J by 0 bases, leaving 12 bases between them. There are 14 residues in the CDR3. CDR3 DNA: TGCAGCGTCGCGCCCGACCTAGCCAAAAACATTCAGTACTTC. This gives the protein CSVAPDLAKNIQYF.

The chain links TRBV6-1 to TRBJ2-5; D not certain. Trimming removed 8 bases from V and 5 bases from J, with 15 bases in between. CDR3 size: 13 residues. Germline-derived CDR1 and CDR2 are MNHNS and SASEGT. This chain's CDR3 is CASCRGEAETQYF. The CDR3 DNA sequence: TGTGCCAGCTGTAGAGGAGAGGCGGAGACCCAGTACTTC.

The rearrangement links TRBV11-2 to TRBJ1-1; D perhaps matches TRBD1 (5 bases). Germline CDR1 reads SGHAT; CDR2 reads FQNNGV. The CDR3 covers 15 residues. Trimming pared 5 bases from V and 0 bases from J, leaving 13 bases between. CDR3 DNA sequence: TGTGCCAGCAGCCTGGGGACTGGGATGAACACTGAAGCTTTCTTT. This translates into CASSLGTGMNTEAFF.

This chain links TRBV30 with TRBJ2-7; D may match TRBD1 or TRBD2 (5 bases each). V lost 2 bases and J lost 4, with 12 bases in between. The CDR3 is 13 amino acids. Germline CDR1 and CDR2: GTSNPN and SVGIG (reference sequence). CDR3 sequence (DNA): TGTGCCTGGAGTACCGGGACGCGATACGAGCAGTACTTC. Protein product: CAWSTGTRYEQYF.

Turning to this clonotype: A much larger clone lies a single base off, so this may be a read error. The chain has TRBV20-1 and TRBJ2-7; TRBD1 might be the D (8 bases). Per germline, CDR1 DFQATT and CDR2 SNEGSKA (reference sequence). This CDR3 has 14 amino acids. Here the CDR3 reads CSASSGTGAYEKYF. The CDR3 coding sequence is TGCAGTGCTAGCAGCGGGACAGGAGCCTACGAGAAGTACTTC.

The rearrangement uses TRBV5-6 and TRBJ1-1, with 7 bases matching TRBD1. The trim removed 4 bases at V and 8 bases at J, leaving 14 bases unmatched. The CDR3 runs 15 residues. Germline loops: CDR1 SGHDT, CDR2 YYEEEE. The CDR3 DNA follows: TGTGCCAGCAGCGGAGGGACAGACTTGTTTAGAGAAGCTTTCTTT. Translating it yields CASSGGTDLFREAFF. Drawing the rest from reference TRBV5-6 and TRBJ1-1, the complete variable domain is DAGVTQSPTHLIKTRGQQVTLRCSPKSGHDTVSWYQQALGQGPQFIFQYYEEEERQRGNFPDRFSGHQFPNYSSELNVNALLLGDSALYLCASSGGTDLFREAFFGQGTRLTVV.

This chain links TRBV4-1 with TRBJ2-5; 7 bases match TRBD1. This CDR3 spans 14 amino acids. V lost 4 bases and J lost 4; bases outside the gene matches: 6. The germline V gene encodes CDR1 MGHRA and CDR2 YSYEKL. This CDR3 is CASSRQGVGETQYF. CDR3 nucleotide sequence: TGCGCCAGCAGCCGTCAGGGGGTTGGAGAGACCCAGTACTTC.